This T cell receptor (beta chain) was retrieved from a study of CD8+ T cells in alopecia areata. Study context: Treated patients received oral tofacitinib, 5 to 10 mg twice daily.

Specified treatment: oral pan-JAK inhibitor, 5-10 mg twice daily. Samples from alopecia areata patients were lesional scalp punch biopsies and peripheral blood. With 1 base removed from V and 3 bases from J, the gap between germline ends came to 12 bases. The CDR3 length is 15 residues. Germline values: CDR1 MGHRA, CDR2 YSYEKL. Sequencing relied on a cDNA template that was reverse transcribed from extracted RNA. Assay used: immunoSEQ multiplex PCR; TCRdb lists only in-frame clones, some missing. The sample shows 150,000 to 200,000 clones, around 60% of them seen only once. The receptor's source is a human donor with alopecia areata. The chain combines TRBV4-1 with TRBJ1-2, with a possible D match to TRBD1 (6 bases). The source material was CD4+ T cells sorted from blood, sampled around week 49, from a patient treated with tofacitinib. CDR3 amino acids: CASSQAGGQHYGYTF. The CDR3 DNA sequence: TGCGCCAGCAGCCAAGCGGGAGGACAGCACTATGGCTACACCTTC.